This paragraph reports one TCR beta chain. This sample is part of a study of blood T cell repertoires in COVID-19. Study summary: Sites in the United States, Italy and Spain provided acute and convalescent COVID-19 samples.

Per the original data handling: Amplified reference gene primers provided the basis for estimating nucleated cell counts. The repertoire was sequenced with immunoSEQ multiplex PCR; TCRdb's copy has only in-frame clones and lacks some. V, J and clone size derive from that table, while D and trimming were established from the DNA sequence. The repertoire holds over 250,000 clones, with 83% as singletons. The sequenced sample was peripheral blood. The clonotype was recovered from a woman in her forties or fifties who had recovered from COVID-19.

CDR3 sequence reads: CASRPLAPSSYNEQFF. The CDR3 nucleotides are TGTGCCAGCAGGCCACTAGCGCCAAGCTCCTACAATGAGCAGTTCTTC. The chain has TRBV27 and TRBJ2-1; TRBD2 matches at 7 bases. The CDR3 length is 16 residues. The ends lost 6 bases at V and 0 bases at J; junction bases unmatched: 8. Germline loops: CDR1 MNHEY, CDR2 SMNVEV (reference sequence).